Below are 9 T cell receptor beta chains sequenced from a single sample in a study of blood T cell repertoires in COVID-19. Here immunoSEQ multiplex PCR was the method, and the copy in TCRdb shows in-frame clones only, minus some. The top ten hold 2.4% of the sample, which has about 250,000 clones, 80% to 90% seen once. Sequenced sample: PBMCs or T cells enriched from blood (not recorded which). These receptors were obtained from a woman between 18 and 30 years old who had recovered from COVID-19.

In its sample, this clone was seen once. The chain is built from TRBV11-3 and TRBJ2-5, with a possible D match to TRBD1 (6 bases). CDR1 and CDR2 (germline): SGHNT, YENEEA. The length of the CDR3 is 14 residues. V dropped 5 bases and J dropped 3 bases, with 13 bases sitting between them. In DNA form, the CDR3 reads TGTGCCAGCAGCGATGGGACAACTGAAGAGACCCAGTACTTC. Encoded protein: CASSDGTTEETQYF.

This CDR3 reads CASSLGSWDRGLLNSPLHF. CDR3 coding DNA: TGTGCCAGCAGTTTAGGGTCGTGGGACAGGGGGTTGTTGAATTCACCCCTCCACTTT. V and J are TRBV28 and TRBJ1-6, with 11 bases fitting TRBD1. Germline CDR1 and CDR2: MDHEN and SYDVKM. CDR3 length: 19 residues. V shed 2 bases and J 7 bases; nucleotides not matched to a gene: 13.

The V and J genes are TRBV25-1 and TRBJ1-2; 8 bases map to TRBD1. CDR1 and CDR2 from the germline V gene are MGHDK and SYGVNS. The CDR3 sequence is 12 residues long. Germline trimming cut 7 bases from V and 7 bases from J; bases unmatched to any gene: 5. The CDR3 loop reads CASKGTGVGYTF. CDR3 nucleotides: TGTGCCAGCAAAGGGACAGGAGTTGGCTACACCTTC.

This chain links TRBV11-2 with TRBJ2-7; 10 bases map to TRBD1. The J segment lost 2 bases and the V segment lost 6 bases, leaving 4 bases of the junction unmatched. This CDR3 contains 14 residues. Germline values: CDR1 SGHAT, CDR2 FQNNGV. Here the CDR3 DNA reads TGTGCCAGCAGTCGGGACAGGGGACCCTACGAGCAGTACTTC. Its protein is CASSRDRGPYEQYF.

The chain is built from TRBV7-9 and TRBJ2-1, with D perhaps matching TRBD1 (6 bases). This CDR3 is built from 11 residues. The germline CDR1 and CDR2 sequences are SEHNR and FQNEAQ (reference sequence). Deletions cut 4 bases from V and 12 bases from J, with 10 bases between. CDR3 DNA sequence: TGTGCCAGCAGCTACCGACAGGCGCAGTTCTTC. Amino acid sequence: CASSYRQAQFF.

The count of this clone is one. The rearrangement links TRBV10-2 to TRBJ2-2; TRBD1 matches 9 bases. The CDR3 sequence is 13 residues long. CDR1 and CDR2 from the germline V gene are WSHSY and SAAADI. V lost 6 bases and J lost 6; bases outside the gene matches: 2. Here the CDR3 DNA reads TGCGCCAGCAGGGACAGGGGCTCCGGGGAGCTGTTTTTT. It codes for CASRDRGSGELFF.

This chain uses TRBV10-1 with TRBJ1-1, with D possibly matching TRBD1 (6 bases). This CDR3 spans 12 amino acids. Deletions cut 6 bases from V and 7 bases from J, with 12 bases between. Germline lookup yields CDR1 WNHNN and CDR2 SYGVQD (reference sequence). Written as DNA, the CDR3 is TGCGCCAGCAGCACAGGGCGAGGTGAAGCTTTCTTT. As protein: CASSTGRGEAFF.

This chain links TRBV11-1 with TRBJ2-2, with a tentative D call TRBD1 (5 bases). The CDR3 loop spans 15 amino acids. The ends were cut back, 3 bases at V and 3 bases at J, with 11 bases in the middle. CDR1 and CDR2 from the germline V gene are SGHAT and FQDESV (reference sequence). This chain's CDR3 is CASSFSGSDTGELFF. CDR3 DNA: TGTGCCAGCAGCTTCTCAGGGTCGGACACCGGGGAGCTGTTTTTT. Together with reference TRBV11-1 and TRBJ2-2, the CDR3 gives the full variable domain: EAEVAQSPRYKITEKSQAVAFWCDPISGHATLYWYRQILGQGPELLVQFQDESVVDDSQLPKDRFSAERLKGVDSTLKIQPAELGDSAMYLCASSFSGSDTGELFFGEGSRLTVL.

A single count supports this clone. Distinct nucleotide sequences in the sample also encode this CDR3. The chain joins TRBV5-1 to TRBJ1-1; possible D gene TRBD1, 5 bases. The germline V gene has CDR1 SGHRS and CDR2 YFSETQ. The CDR3 totals 15 residues. Trimming left V 1 base short and J 1 base short, with 11 bases between. The CDR3 DNA reads TGCGCCAGCAGCTTGCAAGGGGCAGGGAACACTGAAGCTTTCTTT. Amino acids: CASSLQGAGNTEAFF.